Each of the 5 T cell receptor beta chains below was sequenced from the same sample in a study of beta chain features in type 1 diabetes. Sequencing targeted expressed TCRB transcripts, as all isolated RNA had been reverse transcribed. Data came from immunoSEQ multiplex PCR; TCRdb stores just in-frame clones and leaves some out. The top ten hold 2.3% of the sample, which has approximately 170,000 clones, approximately 9.1% seen once. The sequenced sample consisted of central memory CD4+ T cells from blood. These receptors all come from a woman aged 18-29 years in good health.

Only a few counts were recorded for this clone. The V gene is TRBV2, the J gene TRBJ2-5, with TRBD2 matching 14 bases. Trimming took 4 bases from V and 11 from J; bases not matched to a gene: 6. This CDR3 comprises 14 residues. CDR1 and CDR2 from the germline V gene are SNHLY and FYNNEI. The CDR3 region is CASSAETSGGAQYF. DNA of the CDR3: TGTGCCAGCAGTGCGGAGACTAGCGGGGGGGCACAGTACTTC.

This clone has only a few counts. This chain links TRBV7-9 with TRBJ2-3; 12 bases align to TRBD2. This CDR3 comprises 16 residues. V lost 5 bases to trimming and J lost 2 bases; unmatched junction nucleotides: 5. CDR1 and CDR2 from the germline V gene are SEHNR and FQNEAQ (reference sequence). The CDR3 DNA is TGTGCCAGCAGCACAGGACTAGCGGGGACCACAGATACGCAGTATTTT. Translated, it gives CASSTGLAGTTDTQYF. The whole variable domain, filled in from reference TRBV7-9 and TRBJ2-3, reads DTGVSQNPRHKITKRGQNVTFRCDPISEHNRLYWYRQTLGQGPEFLTYFQNEAQLEKSRLLSDRFSAERPKGSFSTLEIQRTEQGDSAMYLCASSTGLAGTTDTQYFGPGTRLTVL.

The table lists this clone with a few counts. The J gene is TRBJ1-3, the V gene TRBV11-2, with D tentatively TRBD1 (6 bases). This CDR3 has 17 amino acids. Per the germline V gene, CDR1 is SGHAT and CDR2 is FQNNGV. Trimming shortened V by 5 bases and J by 0 bases, and 17 bases separated the two germline ends. CDR3 amino acids: CASSPIPGAYSGNTIYF. The CDR3 nucleotides read TGTGCCAGCAGCCCGATTCCAGGGGCCTACTCTGGAAACACCATATATTTT.

The gene calls are TRBV9 and TRBJ2-1; 13 positions agree with TRBD2. Germline V CDR1 and CDR2: SGDLS, YYNGEE. This CDR3 has 14 residues. The V and J ends lost 3 bases and 10 bases, in that order; junction bases with no gene match: 4. Written as DNA, the CDR3 is TGTGCCAGCAGCGACACTAGCGGGAGGGAAGAGCAGTTCTTC. Its protein product is CASSDTSGREEQFF.

The chain employs TRBV7-9 and TRBJ2-6; no definite D call. The V end lost 6 bases, the J end lost 0 bases, and 6 bases lay between the germline ends. The CDR3 is 14 residues long. The germline CDR1 and CDR2 sequences are SEHNR and FQNEAQ (reference sequence). The DNA for the CDR3 is TGTGCCAGCAGGCGAAGCTCTGGGGCCAACGTCCTGACTTTC. Protein sequence: CASRRSSGANVLTF. The variable domain in full, with the rest retrieved from reference TRBV7-9 and TRBJ2-6, is DTGVSQNPRHKITKRGQNVTFRCDPISEHNRLYWYRQTLGQGPEFLTYFQNEAQLEKSRLLSDRFSAERPKGSFSTLEIQRTEQGDSAMYLCASRRSSGANVLTFGAGSRLTVL.